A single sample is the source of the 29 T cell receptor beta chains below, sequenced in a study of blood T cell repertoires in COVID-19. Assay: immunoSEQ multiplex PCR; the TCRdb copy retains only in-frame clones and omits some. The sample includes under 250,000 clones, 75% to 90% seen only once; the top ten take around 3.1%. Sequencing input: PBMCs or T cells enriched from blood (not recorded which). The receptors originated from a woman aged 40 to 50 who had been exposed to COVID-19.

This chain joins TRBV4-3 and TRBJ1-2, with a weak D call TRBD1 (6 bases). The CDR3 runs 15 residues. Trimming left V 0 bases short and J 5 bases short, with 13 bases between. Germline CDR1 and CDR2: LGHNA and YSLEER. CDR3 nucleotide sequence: TGCGCCAGCAGCCAAGATACCAACAGGGTTTATGGCTACACCTTC. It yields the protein CASSQDTNRVYGYTF.

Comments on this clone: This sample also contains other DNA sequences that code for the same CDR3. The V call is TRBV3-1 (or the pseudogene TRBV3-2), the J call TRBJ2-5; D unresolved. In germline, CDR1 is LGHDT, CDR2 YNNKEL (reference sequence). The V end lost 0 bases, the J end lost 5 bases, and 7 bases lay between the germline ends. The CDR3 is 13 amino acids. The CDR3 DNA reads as TGTGCCAGCAGCCAAGATCCCGGGGAGACCCAGTACTTC. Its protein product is CASSQDPGETQYF.

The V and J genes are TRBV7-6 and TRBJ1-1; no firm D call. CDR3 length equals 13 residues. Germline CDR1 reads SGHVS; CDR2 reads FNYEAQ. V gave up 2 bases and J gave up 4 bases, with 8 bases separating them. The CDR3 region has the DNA TGTGCCAGCAGCTTACCGGGAAGCACTGAAGCTTTCTTT. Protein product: CASSLPGSTEAFF.

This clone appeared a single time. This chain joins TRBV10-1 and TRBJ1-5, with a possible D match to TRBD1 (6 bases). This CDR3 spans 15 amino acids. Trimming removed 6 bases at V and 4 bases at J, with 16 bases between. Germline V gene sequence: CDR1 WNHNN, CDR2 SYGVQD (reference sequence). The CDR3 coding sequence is TGCGCCAGCAGGGGCCAAGGGGGAGAGAATCAGCCCCAGCATTTT. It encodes CASRGQGGENQPQHF.

The CDR3 DNA reads as TGTGCCAGCAGTTACTCGATCGGGACAGGGCTATCACCCCTCCACTTT. This translates into CASSYSIGTGLSPLHF. The chain couples TRBV6-5 to TRBJ1-6, with TRBD1 identical over 9 bases. With V trimmed by 0 bases and J by 10 bases, 7 bases remained unmatched. This CDR3 is 16 amino acids long. CDR1 and CDR2 (germline): MNHEY, SVGAGI.

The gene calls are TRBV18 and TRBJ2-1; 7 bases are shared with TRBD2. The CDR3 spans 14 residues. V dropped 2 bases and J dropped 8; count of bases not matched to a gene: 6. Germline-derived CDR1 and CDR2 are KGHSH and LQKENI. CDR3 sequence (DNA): TGTGCCAGCTCACCATTTGGGACTAAGGATGAGCAGTTCTTC. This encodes CASSPFGTKDEQFF.

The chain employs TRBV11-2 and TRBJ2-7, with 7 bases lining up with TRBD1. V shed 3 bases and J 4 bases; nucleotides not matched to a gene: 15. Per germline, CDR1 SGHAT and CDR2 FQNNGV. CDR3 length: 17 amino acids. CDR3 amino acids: CASSFRPIGQVGYEQYF. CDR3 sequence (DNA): TGTGCCAGCAGCTTTAGACCAATAGGACAGGTGGGTTACGAGCAGTACTTC.

The CDR3 region is CASSQDGTGGSTGELFF. DNA of the CDR3: TGTGCCAGCAGCCAAGACGGAACGGGGGGGAGCACCGGGGAGCTGTTTTTT. The chain recombines TRBV3-1 (or the pseudogene TRBV3-2) with TRBJ2-2; the match to TRBD2 covers 8 bases. The CDR3 covers 17 residues. V lost 0 bases and J lost 4; bases outside the gene matches: 7. CDR1 is LGHDT, CDR2 YNNKEL, per germline (reference sequence).

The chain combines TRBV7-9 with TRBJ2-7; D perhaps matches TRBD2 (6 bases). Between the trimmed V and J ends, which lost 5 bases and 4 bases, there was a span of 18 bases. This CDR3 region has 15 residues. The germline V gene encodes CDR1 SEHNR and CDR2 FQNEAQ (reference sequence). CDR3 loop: CASSPTEAGWYEQYF. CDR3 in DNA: TGTGCCAGCAGCCCTACGGAGGCGGGGTGGTACGAGCAGTACTTC.

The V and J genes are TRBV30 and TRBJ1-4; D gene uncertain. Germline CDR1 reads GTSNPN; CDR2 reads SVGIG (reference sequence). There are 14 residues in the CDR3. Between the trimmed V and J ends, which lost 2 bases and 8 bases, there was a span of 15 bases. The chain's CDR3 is CAWSPGPSGEKLFF. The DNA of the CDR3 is TGTGCCTGGAGTCCCGGACCCTCGGGGGAAAAACTGTTTTTT.

CDR3 region: CASSQDRAPYQPQHF. In nucleotides, the CDR3 is TGTGCCAGCAGCCAAGATCGAGCTCCATATCAGCCCCAGCATTTT. The chain is built from TRBV3-1 (or the pseudogene TRBV3-2) and TRBJ1-5, with D uncertain. With 0 bases removed from V and 5 bases from J, the gap between germline ends came to 11 bases. The CDR3 consists of 15 residues. From germline, CDR1 is LGHDT and CDR2 YNNKEL (reference sequence).

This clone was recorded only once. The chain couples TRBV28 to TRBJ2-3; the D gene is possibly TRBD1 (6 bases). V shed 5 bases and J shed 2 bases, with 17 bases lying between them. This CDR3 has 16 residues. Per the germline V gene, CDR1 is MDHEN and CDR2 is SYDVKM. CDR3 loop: CASSKRGGGPTDTQYF. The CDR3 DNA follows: TGTGCCAGCAGTAAACGAGGGGGTGGCCCCACAGATACGCAGTATTTT. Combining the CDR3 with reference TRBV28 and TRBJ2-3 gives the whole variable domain DVKVTQSSRYLVKRTGEKVFLECVQDMDHENMFWYRQDPGLGLRLIYFSYDVKMKEKGDIPEGYSVSREKKERFSLILESASTNQTSMYLCASSKRGGGPTDTQYFGPGTRLTVL.

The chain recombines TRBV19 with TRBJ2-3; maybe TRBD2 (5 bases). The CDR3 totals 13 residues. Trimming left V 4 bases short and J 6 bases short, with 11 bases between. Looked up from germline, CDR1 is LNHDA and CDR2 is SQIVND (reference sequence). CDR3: CASSSVGGDTQYF. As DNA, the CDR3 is TGTGCCAGTAGTAGTGTAGGAGGTGATACGCAGTATTTT.

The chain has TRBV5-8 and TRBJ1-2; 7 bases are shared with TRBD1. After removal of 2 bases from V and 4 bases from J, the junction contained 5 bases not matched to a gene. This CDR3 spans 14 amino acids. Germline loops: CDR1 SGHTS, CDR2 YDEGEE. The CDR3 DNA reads TGTGCCAGCAGCTTTCGGACAGGCCCCTATGGCTACACCTTC. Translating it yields CASSFRTGPYGYTF.

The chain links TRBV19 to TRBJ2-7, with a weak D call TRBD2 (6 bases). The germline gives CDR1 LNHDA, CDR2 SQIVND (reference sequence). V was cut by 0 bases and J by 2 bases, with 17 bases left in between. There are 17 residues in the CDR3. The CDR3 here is CASSIEHGTLTPYEQYV. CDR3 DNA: TGTGCCAGTAGTATAGAACACGGGACTTTAACTCCCTACGAGCAGTACGTC.

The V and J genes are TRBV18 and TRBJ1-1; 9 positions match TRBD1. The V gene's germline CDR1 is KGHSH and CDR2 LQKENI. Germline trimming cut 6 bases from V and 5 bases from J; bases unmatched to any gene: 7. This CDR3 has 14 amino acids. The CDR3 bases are TGTGCCAGCTCCCTCGAGACAGGGGGAACTGAAGCTTTCTTT. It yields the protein CASSLETGGTEAFF.

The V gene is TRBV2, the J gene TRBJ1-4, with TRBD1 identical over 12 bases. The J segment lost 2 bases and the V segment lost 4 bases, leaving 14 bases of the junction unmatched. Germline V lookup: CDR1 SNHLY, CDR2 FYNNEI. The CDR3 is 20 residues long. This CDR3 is CASSVGTGGAEGSTNEKLFF. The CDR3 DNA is TGTGCCAGCAGTGTAGGGACAGGGGGCGCCGAAGGATCGACTAATGAAAAACTGTTTTTT.

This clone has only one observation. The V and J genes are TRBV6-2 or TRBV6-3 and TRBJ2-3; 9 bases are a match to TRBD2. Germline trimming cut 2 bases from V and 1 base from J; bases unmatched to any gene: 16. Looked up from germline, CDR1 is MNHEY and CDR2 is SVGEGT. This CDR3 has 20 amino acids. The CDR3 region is CASSYPSLAGARWGTDTQYF. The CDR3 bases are TGTGCCAGCAGTTACCCTTCCTTAGCGGGAGCGAGGTGGGGCACAGATACGCAGTATTTT.

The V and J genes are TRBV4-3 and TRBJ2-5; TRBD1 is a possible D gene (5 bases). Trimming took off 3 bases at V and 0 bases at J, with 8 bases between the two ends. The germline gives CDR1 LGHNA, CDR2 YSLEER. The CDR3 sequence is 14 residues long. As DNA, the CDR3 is TGCGCCAGCAGCCAGCACAGGTACCAAGAGACCCAGTACTTC. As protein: CASSQHRYQETQYF.

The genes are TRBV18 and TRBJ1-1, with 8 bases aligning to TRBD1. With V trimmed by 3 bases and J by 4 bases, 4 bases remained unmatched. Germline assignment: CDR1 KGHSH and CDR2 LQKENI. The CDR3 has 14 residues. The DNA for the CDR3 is TGTGCCAGCTCACCGTCCAGGGGGCTCACTGAAGCTTTCTTT. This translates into CASSPSRGLTEAFF.

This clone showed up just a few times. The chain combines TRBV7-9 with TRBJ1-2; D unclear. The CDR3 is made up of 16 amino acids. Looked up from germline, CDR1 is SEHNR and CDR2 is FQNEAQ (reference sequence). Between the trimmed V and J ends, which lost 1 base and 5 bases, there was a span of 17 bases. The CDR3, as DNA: TGTGCCAGCAGCTTAGTCCCTTCGCGGGGTGGGTATGGCTACACCTTC. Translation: CASSLVPSRGGYGYTF. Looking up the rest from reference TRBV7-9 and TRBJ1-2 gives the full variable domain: DTGVSQNPRHKITKRGQNVTFRCDPISEHNRLYWYRQTLGQGPEFLTYFQNEAQLEKSRLLSDRFSAERPKGSFSTLEIQRTEQGDSAMYLCASSLVPSRGGYGYTFGSGTRLTVV.

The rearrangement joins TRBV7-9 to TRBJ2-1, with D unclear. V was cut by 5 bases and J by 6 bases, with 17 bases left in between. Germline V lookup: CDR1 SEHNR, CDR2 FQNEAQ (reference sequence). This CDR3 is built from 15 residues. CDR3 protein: CASSPPGGTGNEQFF. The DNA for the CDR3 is TGTGCCAGCAGCCCCCCGGGTGGTACCGGCAATGAGCAGTTCTTC.

CDR3 coding DNA: TGTGCCAGCAGCTTAGGCGGGGGGGCAGATACGCAGTATTTT. Translated, it gives CASSLGGGADTQYF. The genes are TRBV7-2 and TRBJ2-3, with 9 bases fitting TRBD2. The V segment lost 1 base and the J segment 4 bases; nucleotides outside the gene matches: 0. The CDR3 contains 14 residues. From germline, CDR1 is SGHTA and CDR2 FQGNSA. The whole variable domain, remainder taken from reference TRBV7-2 and TRBJ2-3, is GAGVSQSPSNKVTEKGKDVELRCDPISGHTALYWYRQSLGQGLEFLIYFQGNSAPDKSGLPSDRFSAERTGGSVSTLTIQRTQQEDSAVYLCASSLGGGADTQYFGPGTRLTVL.

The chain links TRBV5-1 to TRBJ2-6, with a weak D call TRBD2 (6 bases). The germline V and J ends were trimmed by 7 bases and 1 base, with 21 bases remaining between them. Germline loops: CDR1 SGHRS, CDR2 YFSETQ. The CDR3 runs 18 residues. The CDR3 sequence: CASQAWGVATSGANVLTF. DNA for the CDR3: TGCGCCAGCCAGGCTTGGGGGGTTGCTACGTCTGGGGCCAACGTCCTGACTTTC.

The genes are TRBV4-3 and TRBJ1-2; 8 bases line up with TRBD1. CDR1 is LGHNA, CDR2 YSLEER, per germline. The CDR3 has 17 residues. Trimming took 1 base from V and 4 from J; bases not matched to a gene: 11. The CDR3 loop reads CASSQGQVLGQGYGYTF. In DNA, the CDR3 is TGCGCCAGCAGCCAAGGCCAAGTCCTCGGACAGGGCTATGGCTACACCTTC.

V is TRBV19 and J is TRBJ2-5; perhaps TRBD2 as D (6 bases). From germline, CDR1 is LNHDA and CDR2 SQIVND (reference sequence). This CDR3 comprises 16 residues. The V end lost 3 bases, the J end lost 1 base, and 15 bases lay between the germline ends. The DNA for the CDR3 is TGTGCCAGTAGTATTTGGGCTAGCGCGATCCAAGAGACCCAGTACTTC. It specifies CASSIWASAIQETQYF.

CDR3 loop: CASSLVQGAGGELFF. The CDR3 DNA follows: TGTGCCAGCAGCTTGGTCCAGGGGGCAGGCGGGGAGCTGTTTTTT. The chain employs TRBV5-4 and TRBJ2-2; 8 bases line up with TRBD1. The CDR3 runs 15 residues. CDR1 and CDR2 from the germline V gene are SGHNT and YYREEE (reference sequence). Trimming took 0 bases from V and 7 from J; bases not matched to a gene: 5.

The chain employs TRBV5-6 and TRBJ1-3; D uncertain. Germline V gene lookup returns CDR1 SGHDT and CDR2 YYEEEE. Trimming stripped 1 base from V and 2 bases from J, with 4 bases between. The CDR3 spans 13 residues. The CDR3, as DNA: TGTGCCAGCAGCTTGCAGGCTGGAAACACCATATATTTT. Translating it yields CASSLQAGNTIYF. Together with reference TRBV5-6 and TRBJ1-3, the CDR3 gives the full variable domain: DAGVTQSPTHLIKTRGQQVTLRCSPKSGHDTVSWYQQALGQGPQFIFQYYEEEERQRGNFPDRFSGHQFPNYSSELNVNALLLGDSALYLCASSLQAGNTIYFGEGSWLTVV.

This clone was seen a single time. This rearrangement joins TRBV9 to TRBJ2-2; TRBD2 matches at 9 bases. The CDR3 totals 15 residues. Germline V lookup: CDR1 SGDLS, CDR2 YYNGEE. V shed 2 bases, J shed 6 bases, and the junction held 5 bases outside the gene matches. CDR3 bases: TGTGCCAGCAGCGTTGGCGGGAGGGCCTCCGGGGAGCTGTTTTTT. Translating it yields CASSVGGRASGELFF.